The 7 T cell receptor beta chains presented below share a single source sample, sequenced in a study of Graves' ophthalmopathy and Graves' hyperthyroidism. TCR beta CDR3 regions were amplified from RNA transcripts. Following a first-round RT-PCR that used HTBI primers, a second-round multiplex PCR was carried out. TCRdb ran MiXCR on the multiplex PCR reads and lists one entry per CDR3 protein. The sample has tens of thousands of distinct CDR3 sequences, under 55% seen once. What was sequenced was peripheral blood. These receptors were taken from an adult woman with Graves' ophthalmopathy.

This clonotype came up many times. In DNA form, the CDR3 reads TGTGCCAGCAGCCAAGATTCGGGCCTTAATGAAAAACTGTTTTTT. It encodes CASSQDSGLNEKLFF. The chain employs TRBV3-1 and TRBJ1-4; the D is unclear. Trimming stripped 0 bases from V and 4 bases from J, with 9 bases between. This CDR3 is built from 15 residues. Germline V gene data show CDR1 as LGHDT and CDR2 as YNNKEL (reference sequence).

This chain links TRBV5-4 with TRBJ2-7; D might be TRBD1 or TRBD2, each matching 5 bases. The CDR3 has 14 amino acids. Germline V gives CDR1 SGHNT, CDR2 YYREEE (reference sequence). Between the trimmed V and J ends, which lost 4 bases and 7 bases, there was a span of 18 bases. In DNA, the CDR3 is TGTGCCAGCAGCCGGGGCGACAATGCCGGGGAGCAGTACTTC. This translates into CASSRGDNAGEQYF. The variable domain in full, with the rest retrieved from reference TRBV5-4 and TRBJ2-7, is ETGVTQSPTHLIKTRGQQVTLRCSSQSGHNTVSWYQQALGQGPQFIFQYYREEENGRGNFPPRFSGLQFPNYSSELNVNALELDDSALYLCASSRGDNAGEQYFGPGTRLTVT.

This clonotype came up many times. The chain joins TRBV4-2 to TRBJ1-4; 7 positions match TRBD1. Germline V lookup: CDR1 LGHNA, CDR2 YNFKEQ. V dropped 1 base and J dropped 5; count of bases not matched to a gene: 4. This CDR3 region has 15 residues. CDR3 coding DNA: TGTGCCAGCAGCCAAGCCGGGACAGACAATGAAAAACTGTTTTTT. Its protein is CASSQAGTDNEKLFF.

In its sample, this clonotype was seen many times. A junction end diverges from the germline sequence, so it may reflect a read error. V gene TRBV19 combines with J gene TRBJ2-3; D perhaps matches TRBD1 (6 bases). This CDR3 has 14 residues. Germline V gene data show CDR1 as LNHDA and CDR2 as SQIVND (reference sequence). The CDR3 spells CASSIRQDTDTRYF. The DNA for the CDR3 is TGTGCCAGTAGTATCCGACAGGACACAGATACGCGGTATTTT.

This clonotype was recorded at least ten times. The rearrangement joins TRBV19 to TRBJ2-6, with D tentatively TRBD2 (6 bases). With 3 bases removed from V and 2 bases from J, the gap between germline ends came to 14 bases. The germline V gene encodes CDR1 LNHDA and CDR2 SQIVND (reference sequence). This CDR3 spans 17 amino acids. The CDR3 loop reads CASSILQGGAGANVLTF. For the CDR3, the DNA is TGTGCCAGTAGTATTCTCCAGGGAGGCGCTGGGGCCAACGTCCTGACTTTC.

V gene TRBV20-1 combines with J gene TRBJ1-2; D not certain. Per germline, CDR1 DFQATT and CDR2 SNEGSKA (reference sequence). The CDR3 runs 19 residues. The V end was cut by 7 bases, the J end by 0 bases, with 30 bases between. CDR3 region: CSVPFRVAIFLCANYGYTF. The CDR3 DNA follows: TGCAGTGTCCCTTTTAGAGTGGCTATATTCTTATGTGCTAACTATGGCTACACCTTC.

With regard to this clonotype: This is likely a read error, given that the CDR3 carries no conserved phenylalanine or tryptophan at its end. The genes are TRBV19 and TRBJ1-1; D is unclear. The V and J ends lost 3 bases and 4 bases respectively, with 15 bases between them. CDR3 length: 15 residues. Germline V gene data show CDR1 as LNHDA and CDR2 as SQIVND (reference sequence). The CDR3 DNA reads TGTGCCAGTAGTATTTCGGCCGGGAATCCCACTGAAGCTTTCCTC. This codes for CASSISAGNPTEAFL.